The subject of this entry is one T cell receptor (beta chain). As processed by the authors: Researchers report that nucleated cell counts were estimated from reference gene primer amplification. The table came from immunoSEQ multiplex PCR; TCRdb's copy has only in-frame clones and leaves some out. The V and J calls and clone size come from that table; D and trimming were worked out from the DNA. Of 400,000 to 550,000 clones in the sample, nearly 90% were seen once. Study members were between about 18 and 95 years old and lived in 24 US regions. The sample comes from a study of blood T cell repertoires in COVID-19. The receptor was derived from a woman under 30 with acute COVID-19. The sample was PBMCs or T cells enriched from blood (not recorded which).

The CDR3 protein is CASSLGQKNQPQHF. CDR3 coding DNA: TGTGCCAGTAGTTTGGGACAGAAGAATCAGCCCCAGCATTTT. The chain combines TRBV19 with TRBJ1-5, with 7 bases fitting TRBD1. Unmatched junction bases numbered 5, after V lost 5 bases and J lost 4 bases. The CDR3 length is 14 residues. In germline, CDR1 is LNHDA, CDR2 SQIVND (reference sequence).